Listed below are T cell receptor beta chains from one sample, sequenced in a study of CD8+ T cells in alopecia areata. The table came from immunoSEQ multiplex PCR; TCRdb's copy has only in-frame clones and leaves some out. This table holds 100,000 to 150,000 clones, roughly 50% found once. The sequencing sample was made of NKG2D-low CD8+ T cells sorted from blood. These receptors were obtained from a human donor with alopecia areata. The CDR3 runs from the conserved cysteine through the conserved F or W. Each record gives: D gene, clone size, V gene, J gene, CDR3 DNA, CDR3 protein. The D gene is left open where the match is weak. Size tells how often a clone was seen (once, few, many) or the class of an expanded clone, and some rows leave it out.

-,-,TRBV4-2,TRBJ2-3,TGTGCCAGCAGCCAAGATACCGACGCCCGGGATACGCAGTATTTT,CASSQDTDARDTQYF
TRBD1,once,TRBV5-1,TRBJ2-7,TGCGCCAGCAGCTTCGAGACAGGGTCCTACGAGCAGTACTTC,CASSFETGSYEQYF
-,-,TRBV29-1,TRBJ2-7,TGCAGCGTTGTAACCACCGACTACGAGCAGTACTTC,CSVVTTDYEQYF
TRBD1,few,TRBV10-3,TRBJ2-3,TGTGCCATACTGGACAGGGCAGATACGCAGTATTTT,CAILDRADTQYF
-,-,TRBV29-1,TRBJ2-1,TGCAGCGTTGCTGGTGGGGCCTCATACAATGAGCAGTTCTTC,CSVAGGASYNEQFF
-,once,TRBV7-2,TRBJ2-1,TGTGCCAGCAGCTTATTCTACAATGAGCAGTTCTTC,CASSLFYNEQFF
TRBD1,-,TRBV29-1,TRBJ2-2,TGCAGCGCTGCGACAGGGGGCGGGCTGGGCACCGGGGAGCTGTTTTTT,CSAATGGGLGTGELFF
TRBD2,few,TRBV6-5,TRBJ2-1,TGTGCCAGCAGCAGGACTAGCGGGTACAATGAGCAGTTCTTC,CASSRTSGYNEQFF
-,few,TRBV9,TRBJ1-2,TGTGCCAGCAGCCAGGCTCCAGTCACCACAAACTATGGCTACACCTTC,CASSQAPVTTNYGYTF
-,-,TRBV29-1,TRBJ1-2,TGCAGCGACCACGGGCTGTTCGGCTACACCTTC,CSDHGLFGYTF
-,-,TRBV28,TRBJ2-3,TGTGCCAGCAGCCAGGGGAGGACAGATACGCAGTATTTT,CASSQGRTDTQYF